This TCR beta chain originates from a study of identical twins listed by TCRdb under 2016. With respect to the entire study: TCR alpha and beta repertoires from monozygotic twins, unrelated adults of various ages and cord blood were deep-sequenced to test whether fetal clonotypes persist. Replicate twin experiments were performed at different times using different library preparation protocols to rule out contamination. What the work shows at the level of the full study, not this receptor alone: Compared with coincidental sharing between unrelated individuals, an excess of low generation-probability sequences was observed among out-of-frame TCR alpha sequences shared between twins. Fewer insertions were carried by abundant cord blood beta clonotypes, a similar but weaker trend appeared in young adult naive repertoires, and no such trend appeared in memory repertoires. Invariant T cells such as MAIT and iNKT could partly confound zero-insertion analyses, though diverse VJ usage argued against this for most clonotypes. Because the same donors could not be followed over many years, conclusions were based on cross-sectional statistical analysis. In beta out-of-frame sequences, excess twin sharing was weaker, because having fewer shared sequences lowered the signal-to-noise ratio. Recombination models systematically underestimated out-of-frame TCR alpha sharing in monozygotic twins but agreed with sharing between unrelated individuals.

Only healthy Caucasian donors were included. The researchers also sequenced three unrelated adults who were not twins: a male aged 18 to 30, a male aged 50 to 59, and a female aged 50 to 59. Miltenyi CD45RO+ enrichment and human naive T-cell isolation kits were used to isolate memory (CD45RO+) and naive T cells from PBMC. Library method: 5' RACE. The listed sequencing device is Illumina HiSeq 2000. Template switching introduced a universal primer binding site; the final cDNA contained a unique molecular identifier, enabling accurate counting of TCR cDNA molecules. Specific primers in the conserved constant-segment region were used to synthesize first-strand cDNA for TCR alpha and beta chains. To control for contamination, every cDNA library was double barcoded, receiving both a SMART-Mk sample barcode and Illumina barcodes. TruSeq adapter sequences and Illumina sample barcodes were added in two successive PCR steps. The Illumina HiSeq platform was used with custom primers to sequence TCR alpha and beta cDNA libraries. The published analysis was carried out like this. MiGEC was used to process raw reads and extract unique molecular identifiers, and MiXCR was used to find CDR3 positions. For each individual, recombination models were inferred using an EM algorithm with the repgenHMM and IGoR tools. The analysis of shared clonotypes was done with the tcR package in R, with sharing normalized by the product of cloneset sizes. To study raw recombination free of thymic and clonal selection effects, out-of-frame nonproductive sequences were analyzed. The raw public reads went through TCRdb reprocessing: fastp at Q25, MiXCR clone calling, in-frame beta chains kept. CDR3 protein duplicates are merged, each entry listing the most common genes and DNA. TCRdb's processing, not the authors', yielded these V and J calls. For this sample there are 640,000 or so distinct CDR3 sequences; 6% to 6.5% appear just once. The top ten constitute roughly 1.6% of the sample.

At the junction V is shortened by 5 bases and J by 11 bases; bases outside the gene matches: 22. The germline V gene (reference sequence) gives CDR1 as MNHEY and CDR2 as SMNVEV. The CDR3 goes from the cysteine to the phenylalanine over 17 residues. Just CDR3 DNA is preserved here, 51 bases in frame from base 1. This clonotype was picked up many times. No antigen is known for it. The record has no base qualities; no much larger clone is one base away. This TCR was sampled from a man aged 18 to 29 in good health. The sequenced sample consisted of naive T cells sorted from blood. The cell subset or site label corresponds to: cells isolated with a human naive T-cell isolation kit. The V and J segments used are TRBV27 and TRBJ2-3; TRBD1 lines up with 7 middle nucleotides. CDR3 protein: CASSSSSGTVGFTEQYF. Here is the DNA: TGTGCCAGCAGTAGCTCGTCCGGGACAGTTGGTTTCACGGAGCAGTATTTT.